This TCR delta chain is drawn from a study of delta chain sequences of gamma delta T cells (TCRdb year 2017). The CDR3 holds 20 amino acids from the cysteine to the phenylalanine. The only DNA kept is the CDR3, 60 bases in frame from the first base. CDR1 and CDR2, looked up from the germline V gene, are GEAIGNYY and EKD. Library creation used 5' RACE. Sequencing took place on an Illumina MiSeq. In TCRdb, clones were called once more from the public reads by CATT, and rows of identical DNA were later combined. The sample table records roughly 2,400 delta-chain clones; 28% of these occur just once. Of the sample, 17% is held by the ten largest clones. Turning to this clone: Its antigen target is currently unknown. One base away lies a much larger clone, so this may be a sequencing read error.

The sequenced sample consisted of either unsorted cells or a sorted T cell fraction (not recorded which). Here the chain combines TRDV2 and TRDJ3; 13 junctional bases match TRDD3. The receptor was derived from a human donor in good health. The sequence in DNA is TGTGCCTGTGACACGGGAACTGGGGGATACGCGACCTGGGTCACCCGACAGATGTTTTTC. It translates as CACDTGTGGYATWVTRQMFF.